These 12 T cell receptor beta chains were sequenced from one sample in a study of blood T cell repertoires in COVID-19. Libraries were prepared by immunoSEQ multiplex PCR; TCRdb keeps only in-frame clonotypes and omits some of them. The sample includes about 220,000 clones, 70% to 85% of them seen just once. The sequenced sample consisted of PBMCs or T cells enriched from blood (not recorded which). Receptor source: a woman aged 55 to 70 who had recovered from COVID-19.

J is TRBJ2-7 and V is TRBV18, with 9 nucleotides matching TRBD1. J gave up 7 bases and V 3 bases, and 7 bases lay outside the gene matches. The germline V gene encodes CDR1 KGHSH and CDR2 LQKENI. The CDR3 contains 14 residues. CDR3 loop: CASSPGTGSREQYF. As DNA, the CDR3 is TGTGCCAGCTCACCCGGGACAGGGAGCCGGGAGCAGTACTTC.

The chain has TRBV10-3 and TRBJ1-1; 7 positions match TRBD1. Germline CDR1 reads ENHRY; CDR2 reads SYGVKD. The CDR3 runs to 15 residues. V dropped 2 bases and J dropped 5; count of bases not matched to a gene: 8. The CDR3 protein is CAISERGRGTTEAFF. In nucleotides, the CDR3 is TGTGCCATCAGTGAGCGGGGCAGGGGGACGACTGAAGCTTTCTTT.

This clone was seen a single time. This sequence joins TRBV20-1 and TRBJ2-1; TRBD2 is a possible D gene (7 bases). The CDR3 runs 15 residues. The V gene lost 3 bases and the J gene lost 4 bases, with 16 bases spanning the gap. CDR1 DFQATT and CDR2 SNEGSKA come from the germline V gene (reference sequence). CDR3 residues: CSASRRGAPYNEQFF. The CDR3 bases are TGCAGTGCTAGTCGACGGGGGGCTCCTTACAATGAGCAGTTCTTC.

This sequence joins TRBV6-2 or TRBV6-3 and TRBJ2-3; a weak D match, TRBD2 (5 bases). This CDR3 has 15 amino acids. V gave up 2 bases and J gave up 0 bases, with 9 bases separating them. Germline CDR1 MNHEY, CDR2 SVGEGT. The DNA for the CDR3 is TGTGCCAGCAGTTACCGGGAAGGGAGCACAGATACGCAGTATTTT. This translates into CASSYREGSTDTQYF.

This chain uses TRBV29-1 with TRBJ1-4; TRBD1 matches 10 bases. The CDR3 extends over 13 amino acids. Germline V gives CDR1 SQVTM, CDR2 ANQGSEA. The trim removed 5 bases at V and 7 bases at J, leaving 4 bases unmatched. This chain's CDR3 is CSVQTGGVEKLFF. CDR3 sequence (DNA): TGCAGCGTTCAGACAGGGGGCGTTGAAAAACTGTTTTTT.

The chain uses TRBV10-2 and TRBJ2-2, with 9 bases lining up with TRBD1. Germline CDR1 WSHSY, CDR2 SAAADI. V lost 6 bases, J lost 0 bases, and 2 bases stayed unmatched. The CDR3 length is 15 residues. CDR3 region: CASSRTGANTGELFF. The CDR3 DNA is TGCGCCAGCAGCAGGACAGGGGCGAACACCGGGGAGCTGTTTTTT.

CDR3 sequence: CAWSPGLAGGYHSYNEQFF. In DNA form, the CDR3 reads TGTGCCTGGAGCCCGGGACTAGCGGGAGGATACCATTCCTACAATGAGCAGTTCTTC. The V call is TRBV30, the J call TRBJ2-1; 15 bases agree with TRBD2. J was trimmed by 1 base and V by 3 bases; bases with no gene match: 10. This CDR3 is 19 amino acids long. Germline assignment: CDR1 GTSNPN and CDR2 SVGIG (reference sequence).

The gene calls are TRBV12-5 and TRBJ1-3; TRBD1 agrees at 7 bases. The V and J ends lost 0 bases and 2 bases, in that order; junction bases with no gene match: 10. CDR1 and CDR2 from the germline V gene are LGHNT and FRNRAP. CDR3 size: 18 residues. The CDR3, as DNA: TGTGCTAGTGGTTTGGTACCGTATGACAGGGTACCTGGAAACACCATATATTTT. Protein product: CASGLVPYDRVPGNTIYF.

V and J are TRBV5-8 and TRBJ1-5, with D possibly TRBD1 on 5 matching bases. This CDR3 has 15 residues. The V and J ends lost 2 bases and 6 bases respectively, with 15 bases between them. CDR1 is SGHTS and CDR2 is YDEGEE in the germline V gene. The CDR3 here is CASSFSSQVSQPQHF. The CDR3, as DNA: TGTGCCAGCAGCTTTTCCTCACAGGTCAGTCAGCCCCAGCATTTT.

The genes are TRBV7-8 and TRBJ1-1; 10 bases align to TRBD1. CDR1 is SGHVS and CDR2 is FQNEAQ in the germline V gene. The CDR3 spans 17 residues. The ends lost 5 bases at V and 1 base at J; junction bases unmatched: 10. CDR3 in amino acids: CASSPGQGRVANTEAFF. In DNA, the CDR3 is TGTGCCAGCAGCCCGGGACAGGGGCGCGTCGCGAACACTGAAGCTTTCTTT.

The chain links TRBV3-1 (or the pseudogene TRBV3-2) to TRBJ2-1, with 8 bases identical to TRBD1. The CDR3 spans 13 residues. V dropped 4 bases and J dropped 5; count of bases not matched to a gene: 1. Germline values: CDR1 LGHDT, CDR2 YNNKEL (reference sequence). CDR3 residues: CASSPRGHNEQFF. The CDR3 nucleotides are TGTGCCAGCAGCCCCAGGGGGCACAATGAGCAGTTCTTC.

The sample holds a few counts of this clone. The chain is built from TRBV18 and TRBJ2-5; TRBD2 might be the D (6 bases). V lost 2 bases and J lost 2, with 12 bases in between. The germline V gene encodes CDR1 KGHSH and CDR2 LQKENI. CDR3 size: 15 residues. The CDR3 DNA reads TGTGCCAGCTCACCAAGGGTAGCGGCACAAGAGACCCAGTACTTC. Its translation: CASSPRVAAQETQYF.